The clone carrying this TCR beta chain appeared a single time. This CDR3 region has 14 residues. V was pared by 2 bases and J by 13 bases, with 15 bases between. CDR1 and CDR2 (germline): MNHEY, SMNVEV (reference sequence). The sample is drawn from a study of OX40 agonist ivuxolimab in advanced cancers. Profiling relied on immunoSEQ multiplex PCR, and the TCRdb table lists in-frame clones only, not all of them. In the table there are around 88,000 clones, about 90% of which are singletons. Material: CD4+ or CD8+ T cells sorted from blood, obtained in a trial of the OX40 agonist ivuxolimab. The chain carries TRBV27 and TRBJ1-6, with D perhaps TRBD1 (6 bases). The sequence came from an adult with an advanced solid tumor such as melanoma, head and neck, liver or kidney cancer. The CDR3 sequence is CASSLQDSQPPLHF. CDR3 nucleotides: TGTGCCAGCAGTTTACAGGACAGCCAACCGCCCCTCCACTTT.